This TCR beta chain originates from a study of radiation and T cells in renal cell carcinoma. General study points: In blood, top tumor clones expanded by 2 weeks, shrinking by 4.

A remark on this clone: No antigen is known for it.

The protocol was immunoSEQ multiplex PCR, while the TCRdb copy is restricted to in-frame clones and leaves out a portion. Among tens of thousands of clones listed, about 89% were seen once. The time point here: blood 4 weeks post-SBRT, at nephrectomy. Treatment here: 15 Gy SBRT to primary tumor, nephrectomy 4 weeks later. Nephrectomy followed 15 Gy stereotactic body radiation by 4 weeks. The source of this sequence is a woman in her 70s with renal cell carcinoma. Sequenced here: blood, sampled from a patient whose treatment included radiotherapy and nephrectomy.

CDR3 residues: CASTRGQGPTNEKLFF. Written as DNA, the CDR3 is TGTGCCAGCACCCGAGGACAGGGCCCAACTAATGAAAAACTGTTTTTT. The genes are TRBV7-9 and TRBJ1-4, with 8 bases lining up with TRBD1. V trimming: 7 bases; J trimming: 0 bases; junction bases outside the gene matches: 7. The germline gives CDR1 SEHNR, CDR2 FQNEAQ (reference sequence). The CDR3 extends over 16 amino acids.